This TCR beta chain was observed in a study of cytomegalovirus exposure and HLA in healthy donors (dated by TCRdb to 2016 to 2017). About the full investigation: An earlier analysis of a few hundred of the donors reported about 300 Gb of sequence data and roughly 120 million unique TCR beta sequences obtained from about 180 million T cells. In addition to the first cohort of 666 subjects, a separate validation cohort of some 120 different subjects was used. Because of strong linkage in the cohort, a few DR-DQ haplotypes were treated as single units for association and clustering. The number of typed donors differed by locus: about 620-640 for A, B, C, DRB1 and DQB1; 522 for DQA1; 606 for DPA1; and around 470 for DPB1. A later genetic analysis used genome-wide SNP genotypes for about 55% of the 666 donors, treating that subset as a discovery cohort. High-throughput TCR immunosequencing, statistical association of individual TCRs with disease status, and machine learning were combined to predict cytomegalovirus infection status. An earlier analysis of some 500 of the donors used high-throughput TCR beta sequencing to judge whether each TCR beta V gene segment behaved as functional or pseudogenic. The study profiled the T cell repertoires of 500 to 800 subjects by immunosequencing and related them to cytomegalovirus serostatus. Donor age, sex, ethnicity and CMV serostatus were compiled alongside the repertoire data. A later analysis re-analyzed previously published TCR beta repertoires from roughly 690 donors and added high-resolution HLA genotyping to study TCR occurrence patterns. An early release covering over 500 HLA-typed donors comprised about 300 gigabases of sequencing data and roughly 85 million unique TCR sequences. Class I and class II HLA loci were covered by the typing at four-digit resolution. The later analysis used no new phenotypic data to find candidate immune exposures, relying instead on TCR beta sequences and their occurrence across donors. The aim of the study was to test whether cataloging public T cell receptors could identify signatures of past pathogen exposure. Among almost 400 genotyped donors of the cohort, an average of approximately 230,000 unique TCR beta nucleotide sequences were sequenced per donor, roughly 20% of them non-productive. Of the approximately 400 genotyped donors, about 84% fell in the genetic ancestry cluster associated with self-reported Caucasian donors. All discovery cohort repertoires had been generated on a single sequencing platform. Results the study describes overall, beyond this receptor: Immune exposure information for the cohort was limited to CMV serostatus. The 87-base-pair reads could not distinguish some IMGT-functional V segments, including TRBV6-2 and TRBV6-3, so those segments were excluded. Assigning TCR associations to individual alleles was difficult when HLA alleles, especially DR and DQ, strongly co-occurred. The study listed approximately 150 TCR beta chains as associated with cytomegalovirus. In both the original and validation cohorts, the classifier was reported to diagnose cytomegalovirus status with high specificity and sensitivity. Because some donors lacked HLA typing at each locus, the association tests relied only on the typed subset. In vitro tests confirmed that three of the cytomegalovirus-associated TCR beta chains recognize cytomegalovirus antigens. Linkage disequilibrium might explain the correlated functional status among segregating V segments, but an unknown experimental factor could not be excluded. A further reported finding was that TCR beta sequences accurately predicted the HLA-A and HLA-B alleles for most subjects in the first cohort. A later analysis found that HLA-associated TCR beta chains were more clonally expanded and had lower generation probabilities than equally common non-associated chains. Only TCR beta chains were sequenced in this cohort, and the absence of alpha or paired-chain data limited detectable features. Across donors, most TCR sequences were observed very rarely, whereas some public TCRs were present in many individuals. According to a later analysis, parvovirus B19, influenza, CMV and Epstein-Barr virus appeared linked to several top co-occurrence clusters. A later analysis found that TCR association rates varied across HLA loci, with DRB1 alleles showing the most associated TCRs and HLA-C alleles the fewest. Because counts were too low, about 18 rarely observed V segments, including chromosome 9 orphons, were left out of the earlier analysis of a few hundred of the donors. An association between a missense DCLRE1C variant and V-gene and J-gene trimming of TCR beta chains was found in a later genetic analysis and replicated in an independent cohort. At a false discovery rate of 0.05, a later analysis linked 16,951 TCR beta sequences to specific HLA alleles. Roughly uniform sequencing depth across donors was assumed in presence/absence analyses, although this assumption may not hold. The authors suggested that the approach could potentially be generalized to other disease states and immunological phenotypes. In an earlier analysis of roughly 560 of the donors, most TCR beta V segments were observed in productive rearrangements about 90% or about 30% of the time, broadly matching IMGT annotations. A later analysis found that most CMV-associated TCR beta chains appeared HLA-restricted, with HLA associations seemingly driven largely by CMV exposure. Compared with the 666-donor mean, donors in an Asian-associated ancestry cluster had fewer N-insertions in productive TCRs, according to a later genetic analysis. A cluster of highly shared sequence variants was judged likely to be a technical artifact of the sequencing pipeline.

As concerns this clone: Its specific antigen is unknown. One base away there is no much larger clone; base qualities are not given.

V loses 3 bases, J loses 3 bases, and the germline ends lie 14 bases apart. The germline V gene specifies WSHSY as CDR1 and SAAADI as CDR2. Taken from cysteine to phenylalanine, the CDR3 has 15 residues. Only the CDR3 region is kept as DNA, spanning 45 bases read in frame from base 1. Library prep was done by the immunoSEQ multiplex PCR assay. A mixture of 60 forward primers for TCR Vbeta segments and 13 reverse primers for TCR Jbeta segments was used in the multiplex PCR. The CDR3 region of rearranged TCR beta genes was amplified from genomic DNA with a multiplex PCR assay. The Illumina HiSeq System was used to sequence the amplified TCR beta libraries as 87-base-pair reads. The paper's data handling went like this. A later analysis counted about 76 million unique TCR beta chains across the 550 to 700 repertoires, and some 11 million of these chains were shared by at least two donors. Raw reads were error-corrected and collapsed into unique sequences with a nearest-neighbor algorithm that merged closely related sequences to remove PCR and sequencing errors. CDR3 sequences were aligned to IMGT reference sequences to assign V, D and J gene segments. For a sequence to be retained, at least a six-nucleotide match to both a V gene segment and a J gene segment was required. A rearrangement was called productive if the CDR3 had no stop codons and remained in frame with V and J, and every other rearrangement was called non-productive. Following IMGT convention, CDR3 was defined as the stretch from the second conserved V-encoded cysteine up to the conserved J-encoded phenylalanine. Sequences without an unambiguous match to a single V gene segment were excluded from the earlier analysis of over 500 of the donors. An earlier analysis of 450 to 650 of the donors called V segments functional above 56.7% productive rearrangements and segregating when the between-donor standard deviation exceeded 5%. A statistical classification framework was built to diagnose cytomegalovirus status from the catalog of TCR beta chain sequences. In a later analysis, TCR nucleotide sequences were compared against IMGT/GENE-DB human TR gene sequences so that V and J genes could be assigned. In a later analysis, CDR3 sequences and most-parsimonious VDJ recombination scenarios were assigned using the TCRdist pipeline. In a later analysis, every TCR beta chain was defined by the combination of its CDR3 amino acid sequence and its V-gene family, and reads without a unique V-gene family were dropped. In a later analysis, nearly 600 highly shared, low-generation-probability nucleotide sequences were removed to address suspected cross-contamination and a sequencing artifact. A later analysis calculated a clonal expansion index for each public chain from normalized within-repertoire ranks of inferred template counts. A later analysis computed generation probabilities with a VDJ recombination model fitted to out-of-frame rearrangements, and checked the results against IGoR. Hypergeometric tests were used in a later analysis to score TCR-TCR, TCR-HLA and TCR-CMV co-occurrence, with a repertoire-size bias correction applied to the TCR pairs. In a later analysis, false discovery rates were estimated by permuting HLA or CMV assignments 20 times. In a later analysis, co-occurring TCRs were grouped using DBSCAN, with TCRdist sequence similarity added in when clustering inside HLA-allele-positive subsets. For co-occurrence clustering, repertoires with fewer than 30,000 or more than 120,000 public chains were excluded, along with roughly 5 repertoires with anomalous nucleotide sharing. Imported from immuneACCESS, the table was reduced by TCRdb to in-frame sequences with V and J called. These copies leave out some clones; in studies compared against another copy, an unresolved V gene accounts for under half, and the cause of the remainder is not known. V and J calls plus clone size are reproduced from that table; the DNA served to infer D and trimming. The sample table contains 75,000 to 100,000 clones; only one count was recorded for over 75% of them. The ten largest clones represent 6% to 9.5% of the sample.

The cohort was made up of around 720 healthy bone marrow donors. Cohort members were all nominally healthy when sampled, although unrecorded immune exposures were likely present. The donor was CMV seronegative and belonged to the group of 320 or so seronegative cohort members. A peripheral blood sample was provided by each donor, and peripheral blood mononuclear cells were used for TCR beta sequencing. The Qiagen DNeasy Blood Extraction Kit was used to extract genomic DNA from the blood cell samples. The receptor chain draws on TRBV10-2 and TRBJ1-1, with the D gene call left open. The sequence was obtained from a man aged 30-40 years in good health and CMV-seronegative. The sample consisted of PBMCs. The CDR3 protein: CASSDSWRADTEAFF. The DNA sequence reads TGCGCCAGCAGTGATTCGTGGAGGGCGGACACTGAAGCTTTCTTT.